These T cell receptor beta chains were read from a single sample in a study of blood T cell repertoires in COVID-19. Profiling relied on immunoSEQ multiplex PCR, and the TCRdb table lists in-frame clones only, not all of them. The top ten hold 3% to 4% of the sample, which has some 150,000 clones, around 86% seen once. The specimen sequenced was peripheral blood. The receptors originated from a man between 65 and 79 years old with acute or convalescent COVID-19. The CDR3 runs from the conserved cysteine through the conserved F or W. The D gene is left open where the match is weak.

>TRBJ2-2|TRBV5-8|TRBD1
CASSTDRVSGELFF
TGTGCCAGCAGCACGGACAGGGTTTCCGGGGAGCTGTTTTTT
>TRBJ2-5|TRBV19|TRBD1
CASSARQGLETQYF
TGTGCCAGTAGTGCCAGACAGGGGTTAGAGACCCAGTACTTC
>TRBJ2-1|TRBV6-5|TRBD1
CASMVGTGGYNEQFF
TGTGCCAGCATGGTAGGGACAGGGGGCTACAATGAGCAGTTCTTC
>TRBJ2-1|TRBV3-1/TRBV3-2|TRBD2
CASSQEWTSNNEQFF
TGTGCCAGCAGCCAAGAATGGACTAGCAATAATGAGCAGTTCTTC
>TRBJ2-5|TRBV11-3|TRBD2
CASSLGRLAGVETQYF
TGTGCCAGCAGCTTAGGCCGCCTAGCGGGAGTAGAGACCCAGTACTTC
>TRBJ2-3|TRBV6-1|-
CASSEGGGLTDTQYF
TGTGCCAGCAGTGAAGGGGGGGGCCTCACAGATACGCAGTATTTT
>TRBJ2-2|TRBV5-5|TRBD2
CASSFLAGQLTGELFF
TGTGCCAGCAGCTTCCTAGCGGGTCAATTAACCGGGGAGCTGTTTTTT
>TRBJ2-3|TRBV6-6|-
CASSYSTGEVTDTQYF
TGTGCCAGCAGTTACTCGACGGGGGAGGTAACAGATACGCAGTATTTT
>TRBJ2-5|TRBV5-4|TRBD2
CASSSAGGSQETQYF
TGTGCCAGCAGCTCAGCGGGAGGGTCACAAGAGACCCAGTACTTC
>TRBJ1-5|TRBV28|TRBD1
CASSPPLGQGANQPQHF
TGTGCCAGCAGTCCACCGCTCGGACAGGGGGCTAATCAGCCCCAGCATTTT
>TRBJ1-1|TRBV7-3|-
CASSLRGGGRGTEAFF
TGTGCCAGCAGCTTAAGAGGCGGGGGCAGGGGCACTGAAGCTTTCTTT